A single sample is the source of the 29 T cell receptor beta chains below, sequenced in a study of blood T cell repertoires in COVID-19 (dated by TCRdb to the early 2020s). Library construction relied on the immunoSEQ multiplex PCR assay. Not all clones reach the TCRdb copy of this immuneACCESS table, which keeps in-frame sequences only. Checked studies attribute under half of the gap to unresolved V genes and leave the rest unexplained. This sample holds 100,000 to 150,000 clones; more than 70% were observed only once. More than 1.4% of the sample belongs to the ten largest clones. Sample: peripheral blood. The receptors were gathered from a man in his sixties with acute or convalescent COVID-19.

V is TRBV7-2 and J is TRBJ2-3; D might be TRBD2 (5 bases). The CDR3 loop spans 12 amino acids. V dropped 5 bases and J dropped 2 bases, with 5 bases sitting between them. CDR1 and CDR2 (germline): SGHTA, FQGNSA. In DNA form, the CDR3 reads TGTGCCAGCAGCCGGGACACAGATACGCAGTATTTT. Translating it yields CASSRDTDTQYF.

This chain uses TRBV11-3 with TRBJ1-1; no firm D call. V was trimmed by 6 bases and J by 5 bases, leaving 7 bases between them. This CDR3 is built from 11 residues. Germline V gives CDR1 SGHNT, CDR2 YENEEA. The CDR3 spells CASRYSTEAFF. The CDR3 region has the DNA TGTGCCAGCAGGTACTCTACTGAAGCTTTCTTT.

The chain carries TRBV19 and TRBJ1-5, with TRBD1 as a possible D gene (6 bases). Trimming cost V 0 bases and J 6 bases, with 12 bases left between them. The germline V gene has CDR1 LNHDA and CDR2 SQIVND (reference sequence). This CDR3 region has 15 residues. CDR3 DNA: TGTGCCAGTAGTATAGATGGGGGGGCCGGTCAGCCCCAGCATTTT. Translation: CASSIDGGAGQPQHF.

The CDR3: CASSQDSAGDGNTIYF. The CDR3 nucleotides are TGTGCCAGCAGCCAAGATTCGGCGGGAGATGGAAACACCATATATTTT. The genes are TRBV4-2 and TRBJ1-3, with unresolved D. CDR1 and CDR2 from the germline V gene are LGHNA and YNFKEQ. Trimming pared 0 bases from V and 3 bases from J, leaving 12 bases between. The CDR3 covers 16 residues.

About this clone: The germline gene is not matched at one end of the junction; a read error may be the cause. This chain joins TRBV5-1 and TRBJ2-3, with TRBD1 as a possible D gene (6 bases). CDR3 length: 15 amino acids. Germline V gene sequence: CDR1 SGHRS, CDR2 YFSETQ. The CDR3 DNA sequence: TGCGCCAGCAGTTTGGACAGCCAATTCACAGATACGCAGTATTTT. Its translation: CASSLDSQFTDTQYF. Using reference TRBV5-1 and TRBJ2-3 for the parts outside the CDR3, the full variable domain is KAGVTQTPRYLIKTRGQQVTLSCSPISGHRSVSWYQQTPGQGLQFLFEYFSETQRNKGNFPGRFSGRQFSNSRSEMNVSTLELGDSALYLCASSLDSQFTDTQYFGPGTRLTVL.

The V call is TRBV18, the J call TRBJ2-7; 7 bases line up with TRBD1. The germline V gene has CDR1 KGHSH and CDR2 LQKENI. The trim removed 6 bases at V and 0 bases at J, leaving 11 bases unmatched. CDR3 length: 16 amino acids. The CDR3 region is CASSRLGTEFSYEQYF. CDR3 nucleotides: TGTGCCAGCTCCCGCTTAGGGACAGAGTTCTCCTACGAGCAGTACTTC.

CDR3 protein: CASGLLRGTDTQYF. DNA for the CDR3: TGTGCTAGTGGTTTGCTCCGGGGCACAGATACGCAGTATTTT. The J gene is TRBJ2-3, the V gene TRBV12-5, with no clear D. The CDR3 length is 14 residues. V was pared by 2 bases and J by 1 base, with 7 bases between. Per germline, CDR1 LGHNT and CDR2 FRNRAP.

CDR3 residues: CASSGRTGKNSPLHF. The DNA for the CDR3 is TGTGCCAGCAGCGGCAGGACAGGGAAGAATTCACCCCTCCACTTT. This chain joins TRBV9 and TRBJ1-6; TRBD1 aligns across 8 bases. The CDR3 runs to 15 residues. Trimming took 3 bases from V and 7 from J; bases not matched to a gene: 6. Germline assignment: CDR1 SGDLS and CDR2 YYNGEE. The entire variable domain, with the rest obtained from reference TRBV9 and TRBJ1-6, is as follows: DSGVTQTPKHLITATGQRVTLRCSPRSGDLSVYWYQQSLDQGLQFLIQYYNGEERAKGNILERFSAQQFPDLHSELNLSSLELGDSALYFCASSGRTGKNSPLHFGNGTRLTVT.

Remarks on this clone: Other DNA sequences from this sample encode an identical CDR3 as well. The genes are TRBV18 and TRBJ2-1; the D is unclear. V dropped 2 bases and J dropped 6 bases, with 5 bases sitting between them. Germline V gene data show CDR1 as KGHSH and CDR2 as LQKENI. CDR3 length equals 12 residues. The CDR3 DNA sequence: TGTGCCAGCTCACCAGGCGGCAATGAGCAGTTCTTC. It yields the protein CASSPGGNEQFF.

J is TRBJ2-7 and V is TRBV5-1; TRBD1 matches 8 bases. From germline, CDR1 is SGHRS and CDR2 YFSETQ. Trimming at V came to 4 bases and at J to 4 bases, leaving 13 bases not matched to a gene. The CDR3 extends over 16 amino acids. This CDR3 is CASSPSPGQVRYEQYF. In DNA form, the CDR3 reads TGCGCCAGCAGCCCCAGTCCGGGACAGGTACGGTACGAGCAGTACTTC.

The V and J genes are TRBV18 and TRBJ1-5; D not resolved. Germline CDR1 reads KGHSH; CDR2 reads LQKENI. This CDR3 comprises 11 residues. Trimming left V 1 base short and J 9 bases short, with 4 bases between. The CDR3 spells CASSPLRPQHF. DNA for the CDR3: TGTGCCAGCTCACCACTCAGGCCCCAGCATTTT.

This chain joins TRBV11-2 and TRBJ2-7; 8 positions match TRBD2. CDR1 and CDR2 from the germline V gene are SGHAT and FQNNGV. This CDR3 has 14 amino acids. J lost 3 bases, V lost 1 base, and 2 bases had no gene match. DNA of the CDR3: TGTGCCAGCAGCTTAGTCGGGGGGGACTACGAGCAGTACTTC. Protein product: CASSLVGGDYEQYF.

This clone was seen just once. V and J are TRBV19 and TRBJ1-1, with D possibly matching TRBD1 (5 bases). Germline CDR1 LNHDA, CDR2 SQIVND (reference sequence). CDR3 size: 13 residues. V lost 8 bases to trimming and J lost 0 bases, with 10 bases between them. The CDR3 nucleotides are TGTGCCAGTGGGGGGACCATGAACACTGAAGCTTTCTTT. It codes for CASGGTMNTEAFF.

The chain couples TRBV2 to TRBJ1-1, with a possible D match to TRBD1 (6 bases). The CDR3 consists of 14 residues. Between the trimmed V and J ends, which lost 10 bases and 11 bases, there was a span of 26 bases. The germline CDR1 and CDR2 sequences are SNHLY and FYNNEI. In DNA, the CDR3 is TGTGCCACCAATAGGCAGGACAGCCAGGAGTATGCTTTCTTT. It codes for CATNRQDSQEYAFF.

The chain joins TRBV24-1 to TRBJ2-3; the match to TRBD2 covers 12 bases. Trimming removed 2 bases from V and 4 bases from J; junction bases left unmatched: 6. Germline assignment: CDR1 KGHDR and CDR2 SFDVKD. The CDR3 sequence is 17 residues long. The CDR3 is CATSDSGLAGISDTQYF. The CDR3 DNA sequence: TGTGCCACCAGTGATTCAGGACTAGCGGGAATCTCAGATACGCAGTATTTT.

The chain carries TRBV6-5 and TRBJ1-2; 7 nucleotides match TRBD1. There are 14 residues in the CDR3. Germline loops: CDR1 MNHEY, CDR2 SVGAGI. V lost 7 bases, J lost 4 bases, and 9 bases stayed unmatched. The CDR3 loop is CASTGQVWGYGYTF. The CDR3 DNA sequence: TGTGCCAGCACCGGACAGGTTTGGGGCTATGGCTACACCTTC.

The CDR3 region has the DNA TGCGCCAGCAGCATCTCGGGCGGGGATAGAGGCGGGGAGCTGTTTTTT. Amino acids: CASSISGGDRGGELFF. This sequence joins TRBV5-1 and TRBJ2-2; D may be TRBD2 (6 bases). CDR1 is SGHRS, CDR2 YFSETQ, per germline. The CDR3 sequence is 16 residues long. Between the trimmed V and J ends, which lost 4 bases and 7 bases, there was a span of 20 bases.

This chain uses TRBV5-1 with TRBJ1-3, with D tentatively TRBD1 (5 bases). Germline V gene data show CDR1 as SGHRS and CDR2 as YFSETQ. V shed 5 bases and J shed 0 bases, with 12 bases lying between them. This CDR3 has 15 amino acids. CDR3 amino acids: CASSGEGSSGNTIYF. CDR3 nucleotides: TGCGCCAGCAGTGGGGAGGGGAGCTCTGGAAACACCATATATTTT. The full variable domain, in which reference TRBV5-1 and TRBJ1-3 provide the parts outside the CDR3, is KAGVTQTPRYLIKTRGQQVTLSCSPISGHRSVSWYQQTPGQGLQFLFEYFSETQRNKGNFPGRFSGRQFSNSRSEMNVSTLELGDSALYLCASSGEGSSGNTIYFGEGSWLTVV.

The chain joins TRBV7-9 to TRBJ2-2; D unclear. The CDR3 spans 14 residues. The germline CDR1 and CDR2 sequences are SEHNR and FQNEAQ (reference sequence). The V end lost 2 bases, the J end lost 6 bases, and 10 bases lay between the germline ends. This chain's CDR3 is CASSLNLGAGELFF. The DNA of the CDR3 is TGTGCCAGCAGCTTAAACCTAGGAGCCGGGGAGCTGTTTTTT.

This clone appeared a single time. The chain couples TRBV6-5 to TRBJ2-7; D is possibly TRBD2 (6 bases). The CDR3 spans 15 residues. Germline CDR1 MNHEY, CDR2 SVGAGI. V gave up 6 bases and J gave up 2 bases, with 17 bases separating them. The CDR3 loop reads CASRGGLRSPYEQYF. Here the CDR3 DNA reads TGTGCCAGCAGGGGGGGACTTCGATCCCCCTACGAGCAGTACTTC.

The chain combines TRBV14 with TRBJ2-2; D is possibly TRBD2 (6 bases). V was pared by 0 bases and J by 4 bases, with 18 bases between. The CDR3 contains 18 residues. Germline CDR1 SGHDN, CDR2 FVKESK. In DNA, the CDR3 is TGTGCCAGCAGCCAAGATCGAGCGGGCCTGAGGCTCACCGGGGAGCTGTTTTTT. As protein: CASSQDRAGLRLTGELFF.

The J gene is TRBJ2-1, the V gene TRBV18, with TRBD2 as a possible D gene (5 bases). This CDR3 comprises 13 residues. Trimming took 2 bases from V and 9 from J, leaving 11 bases between them. In germline, CDR1 is KGHSH, CDR2 LQKENI. The CDR3 nucleotides read TGTGCCAGCTCACCATCGGGGTTCGGTGAGCAGTTCTTC. It encodes CASSPSGFGEQFF.

J is TRBJ1-1 and V is TRBV19, with D hard to call. Germline-derived CDR1 and CDR2 are LNHDA and SQIVND (reference sequence). The V and J ends lost 5 bases and 5 bases respectively, with 12 bases between them. The CDR3 sequence is 13 residues long. The CDR3 region is CASSSQRGTEAFF. The CDR3 nucleotides are TGTGCCAGTAGTTCACAACGGGGAACTGAAGCTTTCTTT.

This clone has a single count. The CDR3 protein is CASSPRWTGDYNEQFF. For the CDR3, the DNA is TGCGCCAGCAGCCCCCGCTGGACAGGGGACTACAATGAGCAGTTCTTC. V gene TRBV5-1 combines with J gene TRBJ2-1; the match to TRBD1 covers 9 bases. There are 16 residues in the CDR3. V gave up 4 bases and J gave up 3 bases; unmatched junction bases: 8. Germline-derived CDR1 and CDR2 are SGHRS and YFSETQ.

This clone was observed once. The chain couples TRBV13 to TRBJ2-5, with 10 bases identical to TRBD2. With V trimmed by 0 bases and J by 4 bases, 2 bases remained unmatched. The CDR3 contains 15 residues. Germline V lookup: CDR1 PRHDT, CDR2 FYEKMQ (reference sequence). CDR3 nucleotides: TGTGCCAGCAGCTTAGGACTAGCGGGAACAGAGACCCAGTACTTC. Translating it yields CASSLGLAGTETQYF.

The sample holds a few counts of this clone. The sample holds other DNA sequences that translate to the same CDR3. The chain is built from TRBV20-1 and TRBJ1-1; no reliable D call. Germline CDR1 reads DFQATT; CDR2 reads SNEGSKA (reference sequence). V shed 3 bases and J shed 1 base, with 9 bases lying between them. This CDR3 comprises 13 residues. The CDR3 nucleotides are TGCAGTGCTAGTGGGCAGGAGAACACTGAAGCTTTCTTT. Translation gives CSASGQENTEAFF.

V gene TRBV25-1 combines with J gene TRBJ2-7; D is undetermined. Trimming removed 5 bases from V and 2 bases from J, with 13 bases in between. The CDR3 sequence is 14 residues long. Germline V CDR1 and CDR2: MGHDK, SYGVNS. DNA for the CDR3: TGTGCCAGCAGTAAGACTCCCGTCCCCTACGAGCAGTACTTC. This codes for CASSKTPVPYEQYF.

CDR3 loop: CASRVTASIYGYTF. Written as DNA, the CDR3 is TGTGCCAGCAGAGTGACAGCCTCAATCTATGGCTACACCTTC. The chain couples TRBV6-5 to TRBJ1-2, with a possible D match to TRBD1 (5 bases). The CDR3 extends over 14 amino acids. Trimming pared 6 bases from V and 4 bases from J, leaving 15 bases between. CDR1 MNHEY and CDR2 SVGAGI come from the germline V gene.

The chain recombines TRBV27 with TRBJ1-2; 9 bases agree with TRBD1. The CDR3 covers 14 residues. Germline V gene lookup returns CDR1 MNHEY and CDR2 SMNVEV (reference sequence). V was clipped by 6 bases and J by 8 bases; unmatched bases: 10. The CDR3 reads CASRETGGVGGYTF. The CDR3 DNA follows: TGTGCCAGCAGGGAGACAGGGGGAGTCGGCGGCTACACCTTC.